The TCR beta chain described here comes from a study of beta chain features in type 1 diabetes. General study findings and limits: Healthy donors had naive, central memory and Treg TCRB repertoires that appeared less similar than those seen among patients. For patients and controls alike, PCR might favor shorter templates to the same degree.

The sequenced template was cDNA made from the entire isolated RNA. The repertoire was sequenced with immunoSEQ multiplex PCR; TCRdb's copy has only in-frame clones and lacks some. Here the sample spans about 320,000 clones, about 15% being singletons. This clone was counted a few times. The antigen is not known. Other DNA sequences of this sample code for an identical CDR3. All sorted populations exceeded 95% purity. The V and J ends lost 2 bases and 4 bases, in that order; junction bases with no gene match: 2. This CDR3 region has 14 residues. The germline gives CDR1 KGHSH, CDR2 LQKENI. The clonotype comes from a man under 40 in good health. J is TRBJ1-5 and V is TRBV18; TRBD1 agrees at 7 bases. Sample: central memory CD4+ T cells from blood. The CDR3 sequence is CASSPSGQNQPQHF. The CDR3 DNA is TGTGCCAGCTCACCATCGGGACAGAATCAGCCCCAGCATTTT.